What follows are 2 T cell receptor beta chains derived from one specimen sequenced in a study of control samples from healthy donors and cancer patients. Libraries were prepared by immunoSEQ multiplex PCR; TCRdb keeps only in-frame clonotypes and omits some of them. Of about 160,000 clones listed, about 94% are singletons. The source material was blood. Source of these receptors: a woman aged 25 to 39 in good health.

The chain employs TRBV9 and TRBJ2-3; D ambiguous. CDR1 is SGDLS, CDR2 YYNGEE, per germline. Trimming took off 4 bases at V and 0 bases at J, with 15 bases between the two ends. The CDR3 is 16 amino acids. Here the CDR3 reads CASSLTQASSTDTQYF. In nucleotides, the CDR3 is TGTGCCAGCAGCCTTACCCAGGCTTCTAGCACAGATACGCAGTATTTT.

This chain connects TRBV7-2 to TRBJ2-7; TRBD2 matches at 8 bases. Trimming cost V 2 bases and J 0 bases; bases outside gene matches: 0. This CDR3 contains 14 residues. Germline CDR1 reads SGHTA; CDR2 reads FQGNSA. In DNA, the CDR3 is TGTGCCAGCAGCTTACTAGCGGGCTCCTACGAGCAGTACTTC. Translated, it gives CASSLLAGSYEQYF.